The 4 T cell receptor beta chains reported below all come from one sample, sequenced in a study of blood T cells in healthy people across ages (dated by TCRdb to 2013 to 2016). Library generation was performed with 5' RACE. TCRdb lists the instrument as Illumina HiSeq 2500. A second about 6 to 11 cycle PCR used a sample-barcoded 5' primer and a J-beta primer mix. TCRdb reran the public reads through fastp at Q25 and MiXCR, keeping productive beta chains. Each entry merges the rows of one CDR3 protein and shows their most common DNA and genes. The table for this sample lists some 1.5 million distinct CDR3 sequences; approximately 28% of them were counted only once. 7% to 9% of the sample lies in the top ten. The sample consisted of blood. The receptor source for this set is a woman younger than 45 in good health.

J is TRBJ2-5 and V is TRBV5-1; D might be TRBD1 (5 bases). The DNA matches TRBJ2-7 better at its end, which makes the J call doubtful. The germline V gene encodes CDR1 SGHRS and CDR2 YFSETQ. The CDR3 is 15 residues long. CDR3 region: CASSLVPGKGYEQYF. DNA of the CDR3: TGCGCCAGCAGCTTGGTTCCAGGGAAAGGCTACGAGCAGTACTTC.

The chain recombines TRBV20-1 with TRBJ2-3; 7 positions agree with TRBD2. V shed 5 bases and J 2 bases; nucleotides not matched to a gene: 7. The CDR3 covers 14 residues. Germline V gene lookup returns CDR1 DFQATT and CDR2 SNEGSKA (reference sequence). CDR3 nucleotides: TGCAGTGCTCCCCGGACTAGAACCACAGATACGCAGTATTTT. Amino acids: CSAPRTRTTDTQYF.

This clonotype was observed a handful of times. This chain links TRBV5-1 with TRBJ2-3; 7 positions agree with TRBD2. Germline assignment: CDR1 SGHRS and CDR2 YFSETQ. The V segment lost 4 bases and the J segment 2 bases; nucleotides outside the gene matches: 7. This CDR3 is built from 15 residues. The CDR3 DNA sequence: TGCGCCAGCAGCCCCGCCGGGACTACCACAGATACGCAGTATTTT. Protein product: CASSPAGTTTDTQYF. Full variable domain (outside the CDR3, taken from reference TRBV5-1 and TRBJ2-3): KAGVTQTPRYLIKTRGQQVTLSCSPISGHRSVSWYQQTPGQGLQFLFEYFSETQRNKGNFPGRFSGRQFSNSRSEMNVSTLELGDSALYLCASSPAGTTTDTQYFGPGTRLTVL.

The chain links TRBV2 to TRBJ1-5; D gene unclear. The CDR3 runs 15 residues. Germline V gene sequence: CDR1 SNHLY, CDR2 FYNNEI. Between the trimmed V and J ends, which lost 5 bases and 4 bases, there was a span of 15 bases. The CDR3 coding sequence is TGTGCCAGCAGTACTCTCGGGTCCCAAAATCAGCCCCAGCATTTT. Its protein is CASSTLGSQNQPQHF.